This TCR beta chain is drawn from a study of cytomegalovirus exposure and HLA in healthy donors. Study-wide findings and caveats: Altogether, 164 TCR beta chains were recorded as cytomegalovirus-associated.

A note on this clone: What it recognizes is unknown.

Both 60 Vbeta primers and 13 Jbeta primers went into the PCR. The method was immunoSEQ multiplex PCR; TCRdb's version includes in-frame clones alone and lacks a portion of them. This table holds some 120,000 clones, approximately 8.6% found once. CDR3 length: 14 amino acids. The V segment lost 4 bases and the J segment 6 bases; nucleotides outside the gene matches: 6. Germline CDR1 and CDR2: MNHEY and SVGAGI. The V and J genes are TRBV6-5 and TRBJ1-1, with 9 bases that match TRBD1. This TCR was recovered from a woman aged 35 to 49 in good health and CMV-seropositive. Sequences were obtained from PBMCs. The CDR3 loop reads CASSSGTGIAEAFF. The CDR3 region has the DNA TGTGCCAGCAGTTCGGGGACAGGGATCGCTGAAGCTTTCTTT.